A single TCR beta chain is shown here with its context. The CDR3 loop spans 13 amino acids. Germline values: CDR1 SGHTA, CDR2 FQGTGA. Trimming cost V 4 bases and J 8 bases, with 14 bases left between them. This entry belongs to a study of T cell responses to AZD1222 COVID-19 vaccine. Clones were read by immunoSEQ multiplex PCR, and TCRdb kept only the in-frame ones, dropping some. In the table there are approximately 160,000 clones, about nine tenths of which are singletons. Sequenced material: peripheral blood, taken on day 0 of AZD1222 vaccination. The source is an adult in good health. V gene TRBV7-3 combines with J gene TRBJ1-2, with D maybe TRBD1 (5 bases). CDR3 DNA sequence: TGTGCCAGCAGCTCCGATAGGGAGGGGGGCTACACCTTC. It yields the protein CASSSDREGGYTF.